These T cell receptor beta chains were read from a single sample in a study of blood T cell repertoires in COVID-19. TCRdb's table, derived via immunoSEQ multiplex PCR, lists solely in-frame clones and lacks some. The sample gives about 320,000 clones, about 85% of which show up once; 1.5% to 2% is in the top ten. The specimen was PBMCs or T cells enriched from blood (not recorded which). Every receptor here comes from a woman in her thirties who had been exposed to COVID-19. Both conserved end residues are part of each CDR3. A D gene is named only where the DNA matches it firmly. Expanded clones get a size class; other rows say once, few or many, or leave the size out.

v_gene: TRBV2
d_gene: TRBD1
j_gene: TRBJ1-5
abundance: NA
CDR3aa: CASSELKDRGPGNQPQHF
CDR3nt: TGTGCCAGCAGTGAACTCAAAGACAGGGGGCCTGGCAATCAGCCCCAGCATTTT

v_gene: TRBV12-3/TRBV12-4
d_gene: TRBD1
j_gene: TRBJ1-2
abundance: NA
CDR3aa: CASSPGQVFGYTF
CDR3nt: TGTGCCAGCAGTCCGGGACAGGTTTTTGGCTACACCTTC

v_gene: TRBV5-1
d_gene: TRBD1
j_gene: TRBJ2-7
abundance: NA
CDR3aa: CASSLADRGGSYEQYF
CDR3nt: TGCGCCAGCAGCTTGGCGGACAGGGGAGGCTCCTACGAGCAGTACTTC

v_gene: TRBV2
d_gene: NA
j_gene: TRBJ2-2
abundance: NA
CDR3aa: CASRRRTEANTGELFF
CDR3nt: TGTGCCAGCCGTCGAAGGACAGAGGCGAACACCGGGGAGCTGTTTTTT

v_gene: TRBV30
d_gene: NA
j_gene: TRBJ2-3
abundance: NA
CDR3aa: CACVAGWSDTQYF
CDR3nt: TGTGCCTGCGTCGCAGGGTGGTCAGATACGCAGTATTTT

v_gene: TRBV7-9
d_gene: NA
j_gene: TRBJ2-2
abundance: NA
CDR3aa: CASSFYGGPNTGELFF
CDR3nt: TGTGCCAGCAGCTTTTACGGGGGGCCGAACACCGGGGAGCTGTTTTTT

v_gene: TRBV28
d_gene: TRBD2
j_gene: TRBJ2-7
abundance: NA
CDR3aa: CASSLPAGGPGEQYF
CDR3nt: TGTGCCAGCAGTTTACCAGCGGGAGGGCCAGGGGAGCAGTACTTC

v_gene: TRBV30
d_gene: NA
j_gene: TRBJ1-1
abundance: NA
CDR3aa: CACQRPGNTEAFF
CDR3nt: TGTGCCTGTCAAAGACCGGGGAACACTGAAGCTTTCTTT

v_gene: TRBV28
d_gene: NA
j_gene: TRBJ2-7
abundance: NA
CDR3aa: CASSKTGYEQYF
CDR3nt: TGTGCCAGCAGTAAGACAGGCTACGAGCAGTACTTC

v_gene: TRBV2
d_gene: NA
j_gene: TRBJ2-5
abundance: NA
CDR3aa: CASSSQETQYF
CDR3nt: TGTGCCAGCAGCAGCCAAGAGACCCAGTACTTC

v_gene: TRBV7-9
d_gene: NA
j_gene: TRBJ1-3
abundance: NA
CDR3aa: CASTLRGGNTIYF
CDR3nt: TGTGCCAGCACCCTTAGGGGGGGAAACACCATATATTTT

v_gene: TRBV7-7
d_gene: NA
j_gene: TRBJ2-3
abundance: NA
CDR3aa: CASSLSGFMTDTQYF
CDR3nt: TGTGCTAGCAGCTTAAGCGGGTTTATGACAGATACGCAGTATTTT

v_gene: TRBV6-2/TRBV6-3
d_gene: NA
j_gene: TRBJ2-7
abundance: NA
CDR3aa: CASSYGGDSYEQYF
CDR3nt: TGTGCCAGCAGTTACGGGGGCGACTCCTACGAGCAGTACTTC

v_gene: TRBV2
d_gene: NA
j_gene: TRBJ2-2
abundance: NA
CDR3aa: CASSVKLATYTGELFF
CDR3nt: TGTGCCAGCAGTGTGAAACTAGCTACTTACACCGGGGAGCTGTTTTTT

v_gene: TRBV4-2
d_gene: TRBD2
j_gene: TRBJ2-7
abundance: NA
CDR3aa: CASSQDTGTSFYEQYF
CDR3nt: TGTGCCAGCAGCCAGGACACCGGGACTAGTTTCTACGAGCAGTACTTC

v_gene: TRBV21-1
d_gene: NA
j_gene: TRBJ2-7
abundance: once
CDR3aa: CASSISGRGDDRHEQYF
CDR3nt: TGTGCCAGCAGCATATCGGGACGGGGGGATGATCGGCACGAGCAGTACTTC

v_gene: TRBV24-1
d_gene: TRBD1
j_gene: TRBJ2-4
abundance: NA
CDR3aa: CATSDSAGGLNIQYF
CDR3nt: TGTGCCACCAGTGATTCTGCAGGGGGATTAAACATTCAGTACTTC

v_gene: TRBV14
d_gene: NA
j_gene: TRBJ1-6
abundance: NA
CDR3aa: CASSQERPGGSPLHF
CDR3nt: TGTGCCAGCAGCCAAGAAAGACCAGGTGGTTCACCCCTCCACTTT

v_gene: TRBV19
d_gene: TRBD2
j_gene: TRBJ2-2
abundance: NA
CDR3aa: CASIASGGAASTGELFF
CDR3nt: TGTGCCAGTATCGCTAGCGGGGGTGCCGCGAGTACCGGGGAGCTGTTTTTT

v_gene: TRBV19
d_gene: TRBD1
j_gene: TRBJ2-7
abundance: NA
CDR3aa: CASSIVGTGGDEQYF
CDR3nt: TGTGCCAGTAGTATAGTAGGGACAGGGGGCGACGAGCAGTACTTC

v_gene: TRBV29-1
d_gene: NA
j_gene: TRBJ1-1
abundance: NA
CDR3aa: CSGQTGEAFF
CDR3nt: TGCAGCGGCCAAACAGGGGAAGCTTTCTTT

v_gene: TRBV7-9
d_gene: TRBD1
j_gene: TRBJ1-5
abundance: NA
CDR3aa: CASSLGQGQQPQHF
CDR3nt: TGTGCCAGCAGCCTGGGACAGGGTCAACAGCCCCAGCATTTT

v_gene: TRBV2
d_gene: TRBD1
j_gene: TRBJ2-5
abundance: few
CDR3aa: CASSKDRGVETQYF
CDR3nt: TGTGCCAGCAGTAAAGACAGGGGTGTAGAGACCCAGTACTTC